There are a few counts of the clone carrying this TCR beta chain. The target antigen is unknown. The data were taken from a study of T cells after yellow fever vaccination. Overall study results and limits: Though weaker, the secondary response peaked faster, on day 5 versus 15.

This CDR3 spans 15 amino acids. Germline CDR1 and CDR2: SGHTA and FQGTGA. The V end lost 2 bases, the J end lost 1 base, and 11 bases lay between the germline ends. TCRdb reprocessed the 5' RACE reads with MiXCR, giving one entry per CDR3 protein. Of some 290,000 distinct CDR3 sequences detected, around 10% appear once; the ten largest clones hold roughly 3%. V usage is TRBV7-3 and J usage is TRBJ1-1; D is uncertain. The clonotype was recovered from a man aged 18-30 years who received the YFV17D yellow fever vaccine. Material: CD4+ T cells sorted from PBMCs, obtained 45 days after the yellow fever booster vaccination. The CDR3 nucleotides are TGTGCCAGCAGCTTATTATTGGCAGCGAACACTGAAGCTTTCTTT. Residues: CASSLLLAANTEAFF.